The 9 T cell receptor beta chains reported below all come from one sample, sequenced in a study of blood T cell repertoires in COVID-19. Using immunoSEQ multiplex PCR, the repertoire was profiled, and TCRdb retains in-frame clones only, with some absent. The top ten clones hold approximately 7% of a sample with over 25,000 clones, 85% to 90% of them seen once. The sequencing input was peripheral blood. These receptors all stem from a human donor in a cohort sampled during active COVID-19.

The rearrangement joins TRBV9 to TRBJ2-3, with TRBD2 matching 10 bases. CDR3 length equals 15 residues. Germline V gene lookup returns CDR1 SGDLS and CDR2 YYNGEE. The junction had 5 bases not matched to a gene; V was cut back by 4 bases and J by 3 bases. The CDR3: CASSPAGGRTDTQYF. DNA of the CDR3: TGTGCCAGCAGCCCAGCGGGAGGGCGGACAGATACGCAGTATTTT.

As DNA, the CDR3 is TGCGCCAGCAGCTTGGAGGGCAGGGCAAGCTATGGCTACACCTTC. Its protein is CASSLEGRASYGYTF. This chain joins TRBV5-1 and TRBJ1-2; a weak D match, TRBD1 (5 bases). Per germline, CDR1 SGHRS and CDR2 YFSETQ. The CDR3 is 15 amino acids. The V end lost 0 bases, the J end lost 4 bases, and 13 bases lay between the germline ends.

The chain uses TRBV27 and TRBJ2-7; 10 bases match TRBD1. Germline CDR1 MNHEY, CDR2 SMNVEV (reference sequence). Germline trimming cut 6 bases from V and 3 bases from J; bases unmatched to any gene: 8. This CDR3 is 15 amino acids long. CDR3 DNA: TGTGCCAGCAGAAATACCGGGACAGGGGTCTACGAGCAGTACTTC. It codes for CASRNTGTGVYEQYF.

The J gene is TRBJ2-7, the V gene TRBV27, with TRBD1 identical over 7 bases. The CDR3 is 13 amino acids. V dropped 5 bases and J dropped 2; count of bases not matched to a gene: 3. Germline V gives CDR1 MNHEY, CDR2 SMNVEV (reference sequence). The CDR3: CASSLGTAYEQYF. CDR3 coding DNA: TGTGCCAGCAGTCTAGGGACAGCCTACGAGCAGTACTTC.

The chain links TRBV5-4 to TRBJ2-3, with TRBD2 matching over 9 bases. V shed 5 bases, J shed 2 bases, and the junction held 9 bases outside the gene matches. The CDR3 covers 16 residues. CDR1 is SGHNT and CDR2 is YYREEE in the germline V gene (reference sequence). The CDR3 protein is CASRQRAGGSTDTQYF. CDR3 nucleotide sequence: TGTGCCAGCAGGCAAAGGGCGGGAGGGTCCACAGATACGCAGTATTTT.

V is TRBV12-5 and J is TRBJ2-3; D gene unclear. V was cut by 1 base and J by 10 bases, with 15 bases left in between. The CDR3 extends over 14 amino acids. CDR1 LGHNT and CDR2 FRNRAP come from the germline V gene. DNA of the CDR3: TGTGCTAGTGGTTTGGGGTCCAGAATCAGTGCGCAGTATTTT. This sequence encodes CASGLGSRISAQYF.

The CDR3, as DNA: TGTGCCAGCAGTACCCCCGAAAGCGGCAATGAGCAGTTCTTC. Protein: CASSTPESGNEQFF. J is TRBJ2-1 and V is TRBV28; perhaps TRBD2 as D (5 bases). Germline-derived CDR1 and CDR2 are MDHEN and SYDVKM. This CDR3 is built from 14 residues. Trimming removed 5 bases at V and 6 bases at J, with 14 bases between.

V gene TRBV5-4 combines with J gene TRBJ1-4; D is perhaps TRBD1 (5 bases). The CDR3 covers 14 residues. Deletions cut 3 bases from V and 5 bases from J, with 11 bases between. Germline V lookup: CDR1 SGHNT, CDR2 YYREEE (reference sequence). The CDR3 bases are TGTGCCAGCAGCTCGGGGGACCGCAATGAAAAACTGTTTTTT. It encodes CASSSGDRNEKLFF.

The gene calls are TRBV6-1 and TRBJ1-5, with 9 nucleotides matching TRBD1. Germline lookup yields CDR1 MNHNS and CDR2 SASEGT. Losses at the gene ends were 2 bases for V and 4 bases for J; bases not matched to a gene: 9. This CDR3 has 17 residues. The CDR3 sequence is CASSETPPQGANQPQHF. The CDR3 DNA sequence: TGTGCCAGCAGTGAAACGCCACCACAGGGGGCAAATCAGCCCCAGCATTTT.